The clone carrying this T cell receptor (beta chain) showed up many times. What it recognizes is unknown. The data are from a study of T cell repertoires in cytomegalovirus infection. Study details: Signatures in public TCR beta sequences pointed to both CMV infection and matching HLA type.

Study conclusions and caveats: Carriers of CMV and the relevant HLA type were discriminated by public TCR beta frequency. In two of eight donors, the top clonotype was HLA-C-restricted CMV-specific.

TCRdb processed the reads anew with MiXCR; each CDR3 protein has one entry. The table records around 440,000 distinct CDR3 sequences, approximately 11% of them present only once. The sequence was collected from a human donor in good health (CMV status not recorded). Some clones in this sample may be carry-over from other donors' samples. The specimen was PBMCs.

In DNA form, the CDR3 reads TGTGCCAGCAGATCCGGGACAGGGACGAACACTGAAGCTTTCTTT. It yields the protein CASRSGTGTNTEAFF. The chain couples TRBV7-9 to TRBJ1-1; 9 nucleotides match TRBD1. Looked up from germline, CDR1 is SEHNR and CDR2 is FQNEAQ (reference sequence). The CDR3 spans 15 residues. Trimming at V came to 6 bases and at J to 1 base, leaving 6 bases not matched to a gene.